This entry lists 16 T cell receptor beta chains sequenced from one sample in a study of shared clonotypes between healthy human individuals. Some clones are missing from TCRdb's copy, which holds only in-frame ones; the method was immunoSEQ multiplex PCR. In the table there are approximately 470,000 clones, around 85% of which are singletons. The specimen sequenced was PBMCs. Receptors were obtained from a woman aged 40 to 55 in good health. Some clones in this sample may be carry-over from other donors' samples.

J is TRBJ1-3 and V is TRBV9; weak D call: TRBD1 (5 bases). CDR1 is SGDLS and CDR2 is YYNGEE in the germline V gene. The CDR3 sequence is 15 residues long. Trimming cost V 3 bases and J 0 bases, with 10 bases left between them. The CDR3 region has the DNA TGTGCCAGCAGCGGCACAGGATTCTCTGGAAACACCATATATTTT. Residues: CASSGTGFSGNTIYF.

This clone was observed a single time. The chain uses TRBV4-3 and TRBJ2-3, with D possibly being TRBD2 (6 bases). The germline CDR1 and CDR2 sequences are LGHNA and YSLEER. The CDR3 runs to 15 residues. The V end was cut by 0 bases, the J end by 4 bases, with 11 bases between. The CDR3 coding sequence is TGCGCCAGCAGCCAAGATCGCGCGGGGTCAGATACGCAGTATTTT. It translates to CASSQDRAGSDTQYF.

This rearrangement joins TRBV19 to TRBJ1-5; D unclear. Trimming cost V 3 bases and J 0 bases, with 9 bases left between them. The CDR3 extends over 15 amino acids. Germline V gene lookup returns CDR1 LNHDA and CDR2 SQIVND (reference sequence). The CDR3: CASSMLSNSNQPQHF. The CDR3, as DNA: TGTGCCAGTAGTATGTTGAGCAATAGCAATCAGCCCCAGCATTTT.

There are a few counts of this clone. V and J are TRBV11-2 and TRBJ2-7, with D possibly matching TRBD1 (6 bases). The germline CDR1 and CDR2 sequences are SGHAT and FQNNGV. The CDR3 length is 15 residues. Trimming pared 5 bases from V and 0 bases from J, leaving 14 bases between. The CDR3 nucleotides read TGTGCCAGCAGCACGGGACAATCACTCTCCTACGAGCAGTACTTC. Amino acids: CASSTGQSLSYEQYF.

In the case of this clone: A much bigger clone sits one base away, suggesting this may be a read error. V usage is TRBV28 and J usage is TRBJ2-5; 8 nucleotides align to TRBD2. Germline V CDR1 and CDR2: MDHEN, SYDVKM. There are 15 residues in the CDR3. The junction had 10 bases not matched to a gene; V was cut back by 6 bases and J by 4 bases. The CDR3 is CASRSEREYTETQYF. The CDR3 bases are TGTGCCAGCAGATCGGAGCGGGAGTATACAGAGACCCAGTACTTC.

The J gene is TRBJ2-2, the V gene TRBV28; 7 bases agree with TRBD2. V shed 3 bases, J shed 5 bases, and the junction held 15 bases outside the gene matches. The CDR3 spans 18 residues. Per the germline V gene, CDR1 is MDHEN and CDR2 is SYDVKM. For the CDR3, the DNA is TGTGCCAGCAGTTTCGGGTCTTCACTGGCGGGAGTTACCGGGGAGCTGTTTTTT. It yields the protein CASSFGSSLAGVTGELFF.

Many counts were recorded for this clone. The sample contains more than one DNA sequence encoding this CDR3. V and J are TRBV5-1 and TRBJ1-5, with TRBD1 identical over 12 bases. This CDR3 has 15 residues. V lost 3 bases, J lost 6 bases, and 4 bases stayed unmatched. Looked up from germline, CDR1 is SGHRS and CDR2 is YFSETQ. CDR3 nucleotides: TGCGCCAGCAGCTGGGGGACAGGGGGCGGTCAGCCCCAGCATTTT. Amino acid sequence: CASSWGTGGGQPQHF.

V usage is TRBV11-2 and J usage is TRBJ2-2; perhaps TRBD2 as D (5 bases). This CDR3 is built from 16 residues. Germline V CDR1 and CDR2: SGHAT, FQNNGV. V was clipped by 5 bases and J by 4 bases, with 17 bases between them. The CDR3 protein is CASSLLFARGTGELFF. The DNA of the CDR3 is TGTGCCAGCAGCCTACTCTTTGCCCGGGGCACCGGGGAGCTGTTTTTT.

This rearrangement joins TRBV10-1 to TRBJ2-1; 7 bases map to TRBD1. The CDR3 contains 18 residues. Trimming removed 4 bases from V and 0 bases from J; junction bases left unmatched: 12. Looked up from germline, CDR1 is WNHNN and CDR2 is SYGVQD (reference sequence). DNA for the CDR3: TGCGCCAGCAGTGGGGACAGAAGTACTCCCTTCTCCTACAATGAGCAGTTCTTC. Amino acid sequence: CASSGDRSTPFSYNEQFF.

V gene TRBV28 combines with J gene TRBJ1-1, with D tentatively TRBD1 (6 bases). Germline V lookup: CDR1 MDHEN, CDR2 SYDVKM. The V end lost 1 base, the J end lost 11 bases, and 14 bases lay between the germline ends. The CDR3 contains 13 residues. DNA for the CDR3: TGTGCCAGCAGTTTATTGGCAGGGGAAGAGGCTTTCTTT. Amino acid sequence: CASSLLAGEEAFF.

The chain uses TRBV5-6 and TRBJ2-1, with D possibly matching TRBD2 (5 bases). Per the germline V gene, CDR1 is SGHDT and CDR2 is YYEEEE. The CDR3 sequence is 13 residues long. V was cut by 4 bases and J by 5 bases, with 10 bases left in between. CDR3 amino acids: CASSERGDNEQFF. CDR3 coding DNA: TGTGCCAGCAGCGAACGGGGAGACAATGAGCAGTTCTTC.

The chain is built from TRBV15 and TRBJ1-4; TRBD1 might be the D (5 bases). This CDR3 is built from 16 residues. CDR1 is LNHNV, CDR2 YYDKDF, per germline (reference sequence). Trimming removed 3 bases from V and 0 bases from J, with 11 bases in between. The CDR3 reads CATSSPRGATNEKLFF. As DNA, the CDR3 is TGTGCCACCAGCAGTCCGAGGGGTGCAACTAATGAAAAACTGTTTTTT.

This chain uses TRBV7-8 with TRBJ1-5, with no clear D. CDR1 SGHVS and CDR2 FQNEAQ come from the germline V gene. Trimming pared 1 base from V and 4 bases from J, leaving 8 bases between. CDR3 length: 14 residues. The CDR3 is CASSLVSQNQPQHF. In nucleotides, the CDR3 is TGTGCCAGCAGCTTAGTGTCTCAGAATCAGCCCCAGCATTTT.

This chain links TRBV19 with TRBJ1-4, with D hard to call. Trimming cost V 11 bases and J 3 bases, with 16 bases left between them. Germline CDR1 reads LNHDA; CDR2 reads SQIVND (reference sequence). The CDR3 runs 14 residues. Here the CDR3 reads CASTVGAANEKLFF. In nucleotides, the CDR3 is TGTGCCTCCACGGTTGGAGCCGCTAATGAAAAACTGTTTTTT.

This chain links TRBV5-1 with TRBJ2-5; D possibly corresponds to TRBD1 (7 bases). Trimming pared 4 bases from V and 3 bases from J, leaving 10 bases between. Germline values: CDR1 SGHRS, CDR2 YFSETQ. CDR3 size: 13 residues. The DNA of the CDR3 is TGCGCCAGCAGCGGCGGGACAGAAGAGACCCAGTACTTC. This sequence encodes CASSGGTEETQYF. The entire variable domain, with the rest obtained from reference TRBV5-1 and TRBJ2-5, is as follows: KAGVTQTPRYLIKTRGQQVTLSCSPISGHRSVSWYQQTPGQGLQFLFEYFSETQRNKGNFPGRFSGRQFSNSRSEMNVSTLELGDSALYLCASSGGTEETQYFGPGTRLLVL.

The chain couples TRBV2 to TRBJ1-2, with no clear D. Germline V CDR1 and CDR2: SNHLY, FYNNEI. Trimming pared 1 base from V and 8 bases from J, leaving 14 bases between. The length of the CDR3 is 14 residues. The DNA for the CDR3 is TGTGCCAGCAGTGAAGAGGCCCTAGTGGGGGGCTACACCTTC. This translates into CASSEEALVGGYTF.